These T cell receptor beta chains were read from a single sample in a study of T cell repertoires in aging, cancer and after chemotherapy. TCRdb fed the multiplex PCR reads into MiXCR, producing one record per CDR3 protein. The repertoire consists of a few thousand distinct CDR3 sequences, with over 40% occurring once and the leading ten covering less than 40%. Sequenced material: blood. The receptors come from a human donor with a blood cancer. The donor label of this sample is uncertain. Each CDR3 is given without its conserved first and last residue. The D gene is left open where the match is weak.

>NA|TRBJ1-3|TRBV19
ASSMKDILGNTIY
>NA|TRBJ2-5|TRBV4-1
ASSQVGPGNGETQY
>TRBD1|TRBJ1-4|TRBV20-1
SARGLGQGAPTNEKLF
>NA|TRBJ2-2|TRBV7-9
ASISGGPGNTGELF
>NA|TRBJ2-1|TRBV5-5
ASSLDILGSGNEQF
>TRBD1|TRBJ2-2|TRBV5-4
ASSGQGAGGELF
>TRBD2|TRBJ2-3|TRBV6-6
ASTLPGGLAGGRVTDTQY
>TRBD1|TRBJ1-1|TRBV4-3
ASSQDPGQGLTEAF
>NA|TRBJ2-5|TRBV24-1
ATSDLRQGQETQY
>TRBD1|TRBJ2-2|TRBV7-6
ASSTGPGQTMAGELF
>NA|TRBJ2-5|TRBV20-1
SARGILETQY
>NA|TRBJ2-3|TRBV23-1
ASSQSRPHRGARTDTQY
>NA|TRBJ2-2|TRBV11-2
ASSLVRGNTGELF
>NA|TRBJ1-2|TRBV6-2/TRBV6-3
ASSYGWGRDYGYT
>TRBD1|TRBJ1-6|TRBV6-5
ASSRTGAGDSPLH
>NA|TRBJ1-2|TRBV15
ATSRDEIGDGYT
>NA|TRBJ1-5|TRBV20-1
SARDTAGNQPQH
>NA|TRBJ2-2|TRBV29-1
SVDPRNTGELF
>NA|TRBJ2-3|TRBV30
AWSVLGTDTQY
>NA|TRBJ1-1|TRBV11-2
ASSFRGREAF
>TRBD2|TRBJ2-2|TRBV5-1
ASRTASGGNTGELF
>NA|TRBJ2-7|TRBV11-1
ASSLQGGEQY
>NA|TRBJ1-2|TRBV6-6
AISEGYRETEGYT
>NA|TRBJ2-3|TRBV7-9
ASSYLGQGTTDTQY